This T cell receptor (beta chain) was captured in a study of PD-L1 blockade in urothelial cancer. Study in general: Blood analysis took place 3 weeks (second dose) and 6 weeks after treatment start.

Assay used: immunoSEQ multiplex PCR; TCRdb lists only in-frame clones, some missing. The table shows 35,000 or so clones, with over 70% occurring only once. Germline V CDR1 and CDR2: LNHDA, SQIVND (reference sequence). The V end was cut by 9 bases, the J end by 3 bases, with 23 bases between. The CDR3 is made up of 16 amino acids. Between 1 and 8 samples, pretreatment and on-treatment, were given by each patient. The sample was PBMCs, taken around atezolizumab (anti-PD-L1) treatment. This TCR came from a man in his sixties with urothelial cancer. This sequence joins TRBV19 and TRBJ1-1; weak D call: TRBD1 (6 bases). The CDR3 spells CASTLQGSIRHTEAFF. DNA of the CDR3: TGTGCCAGCACTCTACAGGGATCAATAAGGCACACTGAAGCTTTCTTT.